These T cell receptor beta chains were read from a single sample in a study of blood T cell repertoires in COVID-19. Assay: immunoSEQ multiplex PCR; the TCRdb copy retains only in-frame clones and omits some. The sample includes over 65,000 clones, around 87% of them seen just once. Material for sequencing was peripheral blood. The receptor source for this set is a woman between 55 and 75 years old with acute or convalescent COVID-19. The CDR3 runs from the conserved cysteine through the conserved F or W. The order of the fields is CDR3 protein, CDR3 DNA, D gene, V gene, J gene, clone size. D genes are given only for firm matches. The size entry is marked missing in some rows and otherwise reads once, few, many or a size class.

CDR3: CSAPKAGASGELFF
DNA: TGCAGCGCCCCAAAAGCGGGGGCGAGCGGGGAGCTGTTTTTT
D: TRBD2
V: TRBV29-1
J: TRBJ2-2
size: once

CDR3: CASSLGSGNNYGYTF
DNA: TGCGCCAGCAGCTTGGGGTCAGGGAACAACTATGGCTACACCTTC
D: .
V: TRBV5-1
J: TRBJ1-2
size: once

CDR3: CASLGRAQADEQFF
DNA: TGTGCCAGCCTAGGCAGGGCCCAGGCCGATGAGCAGTTCTTC
D: .
V: TRBV6-6
J: TRBJ2-1
size: once

CDR3: CASSPDRGGSPLHF
DNA: TGCGCCAGCAGCCCCGACAGGGGGGGATCACCCCTCCACTTT
D: TRBD1
V: TRBV5-1
J: TRBJ1-6
size: .

CDR3: CSVASGPQAQYF
DNA: TGCAGCGTTGCGAGCGGGCCCCAGGCCCAGTACTTC
D: .
V: TRBV29-1
J: TRBJ2-5
size: .

CDR3: CASSVEPGGRDYGYTF
DNA: TGTGCCAGCAGCGTAGAACCAGGGGGTCGGGACTATGGCTACACCTTC
D: TRBD1
V: TRBV9
J: TRBJ1-2
size: .

CDR3: CASSPRTGENIQYF
DNA: TGTGCCAGCAGTCCCCGGACAGGAGAAAACATTCAGTACTTC
D: TRBD1
V: TRBV27
J: TRBJ2-4
size: once

CDR3: CASLPGTSGYNEQFF
DNA: TGTGCCAGCCTCCCGGGGACTAGCGGTTACAATGAGCAGTTCTTC
D: TRBD2
V: TRBV27
J: TRBJ2-1
size: .

CDR3: CASSSLAGGLYEQFF
DNA: TGTGCCAGCAGCTCTCTAGCGGGAGGGCTCTATGAGCAGTTCTTC
D: TRBD2
V: TRBV2
J: TRBJ2-1
size: .

CDR3: CASSYPTSRGTGELFF
DNA: TGTGCCAGCAGTTACCCTACAAGTCGAGGAACCGGGGAGCTGTTTTTT
D: .
V: TRBV6-6
J: TRBJ2-2
size: few

CDR3: CASRPGTGRNQPQHF
DNA: TGCGCCAGCAGGCCCGGGACAGGGAGGAATCAGCCCCAGCATTTT
D: TRBD1
V: TRBV5-1
J: TRBJ1-5
size: .

CDR3: CASSPFRDTSPYGYTF
DNA: TGTGCCAGCAGCCCATTCAGGGACACGAGCCCCTATGGCTACACCTTC
D: .
V: TRBV7-2
J: TRBJ1-2
size: .

CDR3: CASKGLPDEQFF
DNA: TGTGCCAGCAAGGGACTTCCGGATGAGCAGTTCTTC
D: .
V: TRBV2
J: TRBJ2-1
size: .

CDR3: CASRVGWGHSPLHF
DNA: TGTGCCAGCAGGGTGGGATGGGGCCATTCACCCCTCCACTTT
D: .
V: TRBV27
J: TRBJ1-6
size: .

CDR3: CASSIAQRLSSYNEQFF
DNA: TGTGCCAGTAGTATAGCCCAGCGGTTAAGCTCCTACAATGAGCAGTTCTTC
D: .
V: TRBV19
J: TRBJ2-1
size: .

CDR3: CATSDPGRGDNQPQHF
DNA: TGTGCCACCAGTGATCCCGGACGGGGGGACAATCAGCCCCAGCATTTT
D: .
V: TRBV24-1
J: TRBJ1-5
size: .

CDR3: CASSLTGDYGYTF
DNA: TGTGCCAGCAGCCTCACAGGGGACTATGGCTACACCTTC
D: TRBD1
V: TRBV7-9
J: TRBJ1-2
size: .

CDR3: CASSFLAGYGYTF
DNA: TGTGCCAGCAGCTTCTTGGCAGGTTATGGCTACACCTTC
D: .
V: TRBV6-2/TRBV6-3
J: TRBJ1-2
size: .

CDR3: CASRRTGEETQYF
DNA: TGTGCCAGTAGAAGGACAGGGGAAGAGACCCAGTACTTC
D: TRBD1
V: TRBV19
J: TRBJ2-5
size: .

CDR3: CASSHVSDTQYF
DNA: TGTGCCAGCAGCCACGTTTCAGATACGCAGTATTTT
D: .
V: TRBV14
J: TRBJ2-3
size: .

CDR3: CASRGQGDNSPLHF
DNA: TGTGCCAGCAGGGGACAGGGCGATAATTCACCCCTCCACTTT
D: TRBD1
V: TRBV2
J: TRBJ1-6
size: .

CDR3: CASSQDEDSPLHF
DNA: TGTGCCAGCAGCCAAGATGAGGATTCACCCCTCCACTTT
D: .
V: TRBV4-2
J: TRBJ1-6
size: .

CDR3: CASGSYRVGGHLEAFF
DNA: TGTGCTAGTGGTTCTTACAGGGTGGGTGGCCACCTTGAAGCTTTCTTT
D: .
V: TRBV12-5
J: TRBJ1-1
size: .

CDR3: CASSSAGGRLNEQFF
DNA: TGTGCCAGCAGCTCAGCGGGGGGTAGGCTCAATGAGCAGTTCTTC
D: TRBD2
V: TRBV7-6
J: TRBJ2-1
size: .